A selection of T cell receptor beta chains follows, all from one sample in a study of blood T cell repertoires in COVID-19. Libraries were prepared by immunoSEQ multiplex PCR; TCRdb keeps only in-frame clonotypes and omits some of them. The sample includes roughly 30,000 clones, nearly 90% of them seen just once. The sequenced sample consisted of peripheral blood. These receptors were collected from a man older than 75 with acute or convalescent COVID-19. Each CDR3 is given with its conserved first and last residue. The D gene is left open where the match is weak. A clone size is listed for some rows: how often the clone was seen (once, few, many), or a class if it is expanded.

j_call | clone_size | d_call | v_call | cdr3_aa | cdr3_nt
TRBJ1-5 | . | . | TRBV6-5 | CASSAGDQPQHF | TGTGCCAGCAGCGCGGGAGATCAGCCCCAGCATTTT
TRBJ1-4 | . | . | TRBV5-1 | CASSKTSGATNEKLFF | TGCGCCAGCAGCAAAACATCAGGGGCAACTAATGAAAAACTGTTTTTT
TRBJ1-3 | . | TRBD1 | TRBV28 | CASSGGTGGRGNTIYF | TGTGCCAGCAGTGGGGGAACAGGGGGTCGTGGAAACACCATATATTTT
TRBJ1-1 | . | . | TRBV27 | CATLPQGFDTEAFF | TGTGCCACACTTCCCCAGGGTTTTGACACTGAAGCTTTCTTT
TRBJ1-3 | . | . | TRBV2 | CASTGFYSGNTIYF | TGTGCCAGCACAGGGTTTTACTCTGGAAACACCATATATTTT
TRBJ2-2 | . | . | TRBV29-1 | CSVTETGELFF | TGCAGCGTTACGGAGACCGGGGAGCTGTTTTTT
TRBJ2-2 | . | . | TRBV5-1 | CASSYFANTGELFF | TGCGCCAGCAGCTACTTCGCGAACACCGGGGAGCTGTTTTTT
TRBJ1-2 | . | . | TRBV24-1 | CATSVKDSLGGYGYTF | TGTGCCACCAGTGTTAAAGACAGTCTGGGGGGTTATGGCTACACCTTC
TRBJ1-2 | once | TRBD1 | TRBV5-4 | CASRAGGDYGYTF | TGTGCCAGCAGGGCAGGGGGCGACTATGGCTACACCTTC
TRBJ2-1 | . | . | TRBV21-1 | CASSPPSGSHAEQFF | TGTGCCAGCAGCCCTCCTAGCGGATCCCACGCTGAGCAGTTCTTC
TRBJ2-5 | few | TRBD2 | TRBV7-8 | CASSLSVAGAGETQYF | TGTGCCAGCAGCTTATCGGTAGCGGGAGCTGGTGAGACCCAGTACTTC
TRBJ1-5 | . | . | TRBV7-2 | CASSRAGGPQHF | TGTGCCAGCAGCCGTGCGGGGGGGCCCCAGCATTTT
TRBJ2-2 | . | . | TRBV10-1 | CASSATNTGELFF | TGCGCCAGCAGTGCGACAAACACCGGGGAGCTGTTTTTT
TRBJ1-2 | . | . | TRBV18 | CASSIQPGLLGHGYTF | TGTGCCAGCTCAATCCAACCGGGACTCCTAGGGCATGGCTACACCTTC
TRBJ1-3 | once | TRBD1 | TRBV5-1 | CASSRDSSGNTIYF | TGCGCCAGCAGCCGGGACAGCTCTGGAAACACCATATATTTT
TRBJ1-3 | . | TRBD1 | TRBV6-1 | CASSDPRDSSGNTIYF | TGTGCCAGCAGTGACCCTCGGGACAGCTCTGGAAACACCATATATTTT
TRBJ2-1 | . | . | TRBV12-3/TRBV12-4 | CASTRHPYNEQFF | TGTGCCAGCACCCGACATCCTTACAATGAGCAGTTCTTC
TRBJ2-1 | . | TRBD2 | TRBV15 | CATSMPSGRAGNEQFF | TGTGCCACCAGCATGCCTAGCGGGAGGGCCGGTAATGAGCAGTTCTTC
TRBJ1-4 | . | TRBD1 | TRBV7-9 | CASSPPGGQGEKLFF | TGTGCCAGCAGCCCACCAGGGGGCCAGGGTGAAAAACTGTTTTTT
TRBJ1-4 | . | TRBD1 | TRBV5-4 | CASSAGTGRGEKLFF | TGTGCCAGCAGCGCCGGGACAGGGCGAGGGGAAAAACTGTTTTTT
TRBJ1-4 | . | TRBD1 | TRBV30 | CAWQGGFLGNEKLFF | TGTGCCTGGCAAGGGGGCTTTCTAGGTAATGAAAAACTGTTTTTT
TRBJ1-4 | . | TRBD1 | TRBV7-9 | CASSLDGTGREKLFF | TGTGCCAGCAGCTTGGACGGGACAGGGAGAGAAAAACTGTTTTTT
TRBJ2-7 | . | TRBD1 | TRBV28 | CASSRQGPEQYF | TGTGCCAGCAGCCGACAGGGGCCCGAGCAGTACTTC
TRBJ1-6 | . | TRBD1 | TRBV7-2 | CASSHVIRDRRRGALHF | TGTGCCAGCAGCCACGTAATCCGGGACAGGCGAAGGGGTGCCCTCCACTTT
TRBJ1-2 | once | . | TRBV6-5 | CASSFFQAGGYTF | TGTGCCAGCAGTTTCTTCCAGGCCGGTGGCTACACCTTC
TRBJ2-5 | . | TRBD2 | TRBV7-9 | CASSPVAGGPSETQYF | TGTGCCAGCAGCCCCGTGGCGGGAGGGCCGTCTGAGACCCAGTACTTC
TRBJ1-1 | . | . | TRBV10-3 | CAISDDRWNTEAFF | TGTGCCATCAGTGACGACAGGTGGAACACTGAAGCTTTCTTT
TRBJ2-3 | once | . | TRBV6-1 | CASSEIAGLGDTQYF | TGTGCCAGCAGTGAAATCGCGGGGCTGGGGGATACGCAGTATTTT
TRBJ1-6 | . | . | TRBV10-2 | CASSETSIPLHF | TGCGCCAGCAGTGAGACCAGTATACCCCTCCACTTT
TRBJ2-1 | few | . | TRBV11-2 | CASSPGASRLSYEQFF | TGTGCCAGCAGCCCAGGGGCTAGCCGCCTGAGTTATGAGCAGTTCTTC
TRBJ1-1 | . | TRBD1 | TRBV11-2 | CASSFLPVRGLESTEAFF | TGTGCCAGCAGCTTCTTGCCAGTCAGGGGGCTAGAGAGCACTGAAGCTTTCTTT
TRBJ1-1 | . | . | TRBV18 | CASSAGENTEAFF | TGTGCCAGCTCCGCGGGGGAAAACACTGAAGCTTTCTTT
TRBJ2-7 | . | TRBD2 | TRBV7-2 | CASSLLAGGGYEQYF | TGTGCCAGCAGCTTACTAGCGGGAGGGGGCTACGAGCAGTACTTC
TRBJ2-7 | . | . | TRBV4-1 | CASSQEGAPREQYF | TGCGCCAGCAGCCAAGAGGGGGCCCCTAGGGAGCAGTACTTC
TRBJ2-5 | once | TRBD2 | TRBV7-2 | CASSRRLAGGGQETQYF | TGTGCCAGCAGCCGTCGACTAGCGGGAGGAGGACAAGAGACCCAGTACTTC
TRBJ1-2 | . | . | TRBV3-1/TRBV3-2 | CASSQRGLEGYTF | TGTGCCAGCAGCCAGCGAGGATTAGAGGGCTACACCTTC
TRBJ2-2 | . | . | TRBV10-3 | CAISGEGLYTGELFF | TGTGCCATCAGTGGAGAGGGCCTATACACCGGGGAGCTGTTTTTT
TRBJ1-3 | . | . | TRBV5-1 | CASSLEGLGGNTIYF | TGCGCCAGCAGCTTGGAGGGGTTGGGTGGAAACACCATATATTTT
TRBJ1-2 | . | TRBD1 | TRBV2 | CASRDRQGFVRSAYGYTF | TGTGCCAGCAGGGATAGACAGGGCTTTGTACGATCTGCCTATGGCTACACCTTC
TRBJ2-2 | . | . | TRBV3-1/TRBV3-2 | CASSQVPRTGELFF | TGTGCCAGCAGCCAAGTTCCGAGAACCGGGGAGCTGTTTTTT
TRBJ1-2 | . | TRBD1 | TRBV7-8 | CASSPQGAPHYGYTF | TGTGCCAGCAGCCCACAGGGGGCTCCACACTATGGCTACACCTTC
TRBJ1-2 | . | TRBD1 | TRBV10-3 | CAISDSDRGLPGYTF | TGTGCCATCAGTGACTCAGACAGGGGGTTGCCTGGCTACACCTTC